The 27 T cell receptor beta chains presented below share a single source sample, sequenced in a study of sequential checkpoint blockade in melanoma. Treatment described: randomized to nivolumab then ipilimumab (arm A) or the reverse (arm B). The protocol was immunoSEQ multiplex PCR, while the TCRdb copy is restricted to in-frame clones and leaves out a portion. The sample yields almost 7,500 clones, less than 25% seen once. The sample here was tumor tissue (inferred from file names), taken from a patient given nivolumab and ipilimumab in sequence. These receptors all come from a human donor with melanoma.

The chain is built from TRBV14 and TRBJ2-2; D is perhaps TRBD1 (5 bases). From germline, CDR1 is SGHDN and CDR2 FVKESK. The CDR3 consists of 14 residues. V lost 1 base and J lost 5, with 8 bases in between. The CDR3 sequence is CASSQVGLTGELFF. The CDR3 coding sequence is TGTGCCAGCAGCCAAGTGGGGCTTACCGGGGAGCTGTTTTTT.

This clone was picked up many times. The chain couples TRBV11-3 to TRBJ2-1; 7 bases are shared with TRBD2. Germline CDR1 and CDR2: SGHNT and YENEEA. V trimming: 4 bases; J trimming: 2 bases; junction bases outside the gene matches: 17. The CDR3 covers 19 residues. CDR3 DNA: TGTGCCAGCAGCTCCCTTCGCGGGAGCGGGCTCAGCGCCTACAATGAGCAGTTCTTC. Translated: CASSSLRGSGLSAYNEQFF.

This clone was found many times. The chain has TRBV6-8 and TRBJ2-1; TRBD2 agrees at 8 bases. The CDR3 is made up of 12 amino acids. Germline V lookup: CDR1 MNHGY, CDR2 SAAAGT. V lost 6 bases and J lost 7; bases outside the gene matches: 2. For the CDR3, the DNA is TGTGCCAGCAGCTCTAGCGGGAATGAGCAGTTCTTC. Its protein product is CASSSSGNEQFF.

Comments on this clone: The same CDR3 arises from other DNA sequences in this sample as well. V is TRBV19 and J is TRBJ2-5; D is unresolved. Per germline, CDR1 LNHDA and CDR2 SQIVND (reference sequence). The CDR3 is 11 residues long. Trimming took 4 bases from V and 5 from J, leaving 5 bases between them. Written as DNA, the CDR3 is TGTGCCAGTAGTAACGGGGAGACCCAGTACTTC. This translates into CASSNGETQYF.

The table lists this clone with a few counts. The V call is TRBV11-3, the J call TRBJ2-5; tentatively, D is TRBD2 (5 bases). The V end was cut by 2 bases, the J end by 0 bases, with 13 bases between. The CDR3 totals 16 residues. Per germline, CDR1 SGHNT and CDR2 YENEEA. In DNA, the CDR3 is TGTGCCAGCAGCTTACGACGGGCGCGGGACCAAGAGACCCAGTACTTC. Translated, it gives CASSLRRARDQETQYF.

The V and J genes are TRBV12-5 and TRBJ1-2; 8 nucleotides agree with TRBD1. The trim removed 5 bases at V and 5 bases at J, leaving 7 bases unmatched. This CDR3 region has 14 residues. Germline V lookup: CDR1 LGHNT, CDR2 FRNRAP. The CDR3 spells CASGPWTGTYGYTF. In DNA, the CDR3 is TGTGCTAGTGGTCCTTGGACAGGGACGTATGGCTACACCTTC.

The rearrangement uses TRBV18 and TRBJ2-1; the match to TRBD2 covers 11 bases. The junction had 5 bases not matched to a gene; V was cut back by 4 bases and J by 3 bases. CDR1 is KGHSH, CDR2 LQKENI, per germline. The length of the CDR3 is 16 residues. The CDR3 loop is CASSLGTSGIYNEQFF. CDR3 bases: TGTGCCAGCTCACTCGGGACTAGCGGAATCTACAATGAGCAGTTCTTC.

V and J are TRBV25-1 and TRBJ2-1; 10 bases are shared with TRBD2. CDR1 and CDR2 (germline): MGHDK, SYGVNS. The CDR3 contains 14 residues. With 7 bases clipped from V and 7 bases from J, the junction kept 7 bases outside the gene matches. CDR3 nucleotides: TGTGCCAGCACCCTCAGCGGGAGGGGAAATGAGCAGTTCTTC. Translating gives CASTLSGRGNEQFF.

This clone showed up just a few times. The V gene is TRBV19, the J gene TRBJ1-1; D uncertain. Germline values: CDR1 LNHDA, CDR2 SQIVND (reference sequence). Trimming cost V 6 bases and J 13 bases, with 18 bases left between them. The CDR3 has 12 residues. Here the CDR3 DNA reads TGTGCCAGTAGAAAATCCGGGGAGCTGGATTTCTTT. It is translated as CASRKSGELDFF.

This sequence joins TRBV11-3 and TRBJ2-2; D is undetermined. V was shortened by 3 bases and J by 7 bases, with 12 bases between the two germline ends. Germline V gene sequence: CDR1 SGHNT, CDR2 YENEEA. This CDR3 is built from 14 residues. CDR3 in DNA: TGTGCCAGCAGCTTTGTTCGGCGAGGCGGGGAGCTGTTTTTT. This translates into CASSFVRRGGELFF.

V gene TRBV7-4 combines with J gene TRBJ2-7; D may be TRBD1 (5 bases). Between the trimmed V and J ends, which lost 5 bases and 2 bases, there was a span of 10 bases. This CDR3 is 13 amino acids long. The germline V gene has CDR1 SGHVT and CDR2 SQSDAQ. DNA of the CDR3: TGTGCCAGCAGCAGGGGCCCTGCCTACGAGCAGTACGTC. This sequence encodes CASSRGPAYEQYV.

At least ten counts were recorded for this clone. The chain couples TRBV11-3 to TRBJ1-1, with D possibly matching TRBD1 (6 bases). Germline CDR1 is SGHNT and CDR2 is YENEEA. The CDR3 totals 15 residues. Between the trimmed V and J ends, which lost 3 bases and 1 base, there was a span of 12 bases. As DNA, the CDR3 is TGTGCCAGCAGCTTCACCGCGACAGGGAACACTGAAGCTTTCTTT. Its protein product is CASSFTATGNTEAFF.

The sample holds many counts of this clone. This sequence joins TRBV11-3 and TRBJ2-1; 9 bases are shared with TRBD2. J was trimmed by 4 bases and V by 5 bases; bases with no gene match: 9. CDR3 length: 16 amino acids. Germline CDR1 SGHNT, CDR2 YENEEA. In nucleotides, the CDR3 is TGTGCCAGCAGCCAGCCCTGGGCGGGGGGGTACAATGAGCAGTTCTTC. This codes for CASSQPWAGGYNEQFF.

This clone turned up a few times. The rearrangement joins TRBV19 to TRBJ2-2, with D perhaps matching TRBD2 (6 bases). CDR1 is LNHDA, CDR2 SQIVND, per germline (reference sequence). The CDR3 contains 12 residues. Trimming took 7 bases from V and 8 from J, leaving 11 bases between them. Written as DNA, the CDR3 is TGTGCCAGTAAAACGGGAGTTGGGGAGCTGTTTTTT. Its protein is CASKTGVGELFF. The full variable domain, its missing parts supplied by reference TRBV19 and TRBJ2-2, is DGGITQSPKYLFRKEGQNVTLSCEQNLNHDAMYWYRQDPGQGLRLIYYSQIVNDFQKGDIAEGYSVSREKKESFPLTVTSAQKNPTAFYLCASKTGVGELFFGEGSRLTVL.

The chain combines TRBV11-3 with TRBJ2-5; 12 bases agree with TRBD1. Germline lookup yields CDR1 SGHNT and CDR2 YENEEA. The J segment lost 5 bases and the V segment lost 5 bases, leaving 6 bases of the junction unmatched. This CDR3 has 15 residues. The CDR3: CASSPGTGGLETQYF. The CDR3 DNA is TGTGCCAGCAGCCCTGGGACAGGGGGCCTGGAGACCCAGTACTTC.

The chain is built from TRBV6-8 and TRBJ2-4, with a weak D call TRBD2 (6 bases). CDR1 and CDR2 (germline): MNHGY, SAAAGT. CDR3 size: 16 residues. The V end lost 6 bases, the J end lost 7 bases, and 22 bases lay between the germline ends. Here the CDR3 DNA reads TGTGCCAGCAGCCCGGTTGGCGGGACGACATGGAACATTCAGTACTTC. Protein sequence: CASSPVGGTTWNIQYF.

This clone appeared a few times. The V gene is TRBV23-1, the J gene TRBJ2-3; no definite D call. TRBV23-1 belongs to the ORF category, with a function that is uncertain. There are 13 residues in the CDR3. V gave up 6 bases and J gave up 1 base, with 8 bases separating them. The CDR3 DNA reads as TGCGCCAGCAGCTTGTGGGGCACAGATACGCAGTATTTT. Translated, it gives CASSLWGTDTQYF.

This chain connects TRBV6-8 to TRBJ1-2, with 7 bases that match TRBD1. CDR3 size: 15 residues. The V segment lost 5 bases and the J segment 7 bases; nucleotides outside the gene matches: 13. Germline loops: CDR1 MNHGY, CDR2 SAAAGT. CDR3 in amino acids: CASSLKASGGPGYTF. The CDR3 bases are TGTGCCAGCAGTCTAAAAGCCTCAGGGGGTCCTGGCTACACCTTC.

The chain joins TRBV18 to TRBJ1-2; 9 bases fit TRBD1. The CDR3 is 16 residues long. Germline CDR1 and CDR2: KGHSH and LQKENI. J gave up 3 bases and V 5 bases, and 10 bases lay outside the gene matches. In DNA form, the CDR3 reads TGTGCCAGCTCAGTAACAGGGGGCGGAAAGTACTATGGCTACACCTTC. Translated, it gives CASSVTGGGKYYGYTF. Full variable domain (missing parts from reference TRBV18 and TRBJ1-2): NAGVMQNPRHLVRRRGQEARLRCSPMKGHSHVYWYRQLPEEGLKFMVYLQKENIIDESGMPKERFSAEFPKEGPSILRIQQVVRGDSAAYFCASSVTGGGKYYGYTFGSGTRLTVV.

This clone was found a few times. The chain is built from TRBV23-1 and TRBJ2-2; D not resolved. TRBV23-1 is marked as an open reading frame, function uncertain. The CDR3 has 15 amino acids. Deletions cut 8 bases from V and 3 bases from J, with 16 bases between. Here the CDR3 reads CASGWALSYTGELFF. The CDR3 DNA is TGCGCCAGCGGATGGGCTCTTTCCTACACCGGGGAGCTGTTTTTT.

By sample share, this clone is medium-sized. V and J are TRBV9 and TRBJ2-3; 11 bases are shared with TRBD2. Germline V gene sequence: CDR1 SGDLS, CDR2 YYNGEE. The CDR3 sequence is 16 residues long. Trimming cost V 3 bases and J 2 bases; bases outside gene matches: 5. CDR3 protein: CASSEQTSGITDTQYF. The CDR3 coding sequence is TGTGCCAGCAGCGAACAGACTAGCGGGATCACAGATACGCAGTATTTT.

This clone was detected many times. Read sequence stops 1 residue before the CDR3 end, and the germline J gene provides the missing end. J is TRBJ1-3 and V is TRBV10-3, with D perhaps TRBD1 (6 bases). The length of the CDR3 is 16 residues. Looked up from germline, CDR1 is ENHRY and CDR2 is SYGVKD. Trimming took 0 bases from V and 2 from J, leaving 11 bases between them. The CDR3 bases that were read are TGTGCCATCAGTGAGTCGCCCTCAGGGGCTGGAAACACCATATAT. Its translation is CAISESPSGAGNTIY. The full CDR3 protein reads CAISESPSGAGNTIYF.

This clone came up many times. The CDR3 sequence is CASSSRDSTDTQYF. The CDR3 coding sequence is TGTGCCAGCAGCTCGCGGGATAGCACAGATACGCAGTATTTT. The chain combines TRBV11-3 with TRBJ2-3, with a weak D call TRBD2 (6 bases). Trimming shortened V by 4 bases and J by 0 bases, and 8 bases separated the two germline ends. CDR1 SGHNT and CDR2 YENEEA come from the germline V gene. The CDR3 runs 14 residues.

This clone has ten or more counts. The genes are TRBV6-8 and TRBJ2-7; 10 bases agree with TRBD2. Germline CDR1 reads MNHGY; CDR2 reads SAAAGT. CDR3 size: 15 residues. V was pared by 8 bases and J by 4 bases, with 11 bases of the junction left unmatched. This CDR3 is CASVLGASGSYEQYV. The DNA of the CDR3 is TGTGCCAGCGTTCTCGGGGCTAGCGGGAGTTACGAGCAGTACGTC.

This clone was seen only a few times. V gene TRBV11-3 combines with J gene TRBJ2-3; 13 bases line up with TRBD2. V lost 5 bases, J lost 7 bases, and 6 bases stayed unmatched. Per germline, CDR1 SGHNT and CDR2 YENEEA. The CDR3 has 15 amino acids. The CDR3 region has the DNA TGTGCCAGCAGCCGGGTGGGACTAGCGGGAAATACGCAGTATTTT. Its protein product is CASSRVGLAGNTQYF.

This chain connects TRBV28 to TRBJ1-5; 8 bases are shared with TRBD1. The CDR3 totals 14 residues. Germline trimming cut 3 bases from V and 6 bases from J; bases unmatched to any gene: 4. Per the germline V gene, CDR1 is MDHEN and CDR2 is SYDVKM. In nucleotides, the CDR3 is TGTGCCAGCAGTTTTTCAGGGGGCCCTCAGCCCCAGCATTTT. As protein: CASSFSGGPQPQHF.

The chain recombines TRBV5-1 with TRBJ2-3; weak D call: TRBD2 (5 bases). Germline CDR1 is SGHRS and CDR2 is YFSETQ. The CDR3 consists of 15 residues. The V and J ends lost 1 base and 5 bases respectively, with 14 bases between them. The CDR3 DNA reads as TGCGCCAGCAGCTTGTCCGGGGAAAGGATAGATACGCAGTATTTT. It yields the protein CASSLSGERIDTQYF.